Described below is a single T cell receptor beta chain sequence and its context. Its matching antigen is unknown. TCRdb passed the reads through MiXCR, listing each CDR3 protein once. The data show roughly 920,000 distinct CDR3 sequences, with about 33% seen just once and about an eighth held by the top ten. CDR3 length equals 15 residues. V shed 5 bases and J 4 bases; nucleotides not matched to a gene: 7. Germline V gives CDR1 SGHRS, CDR2 YFSETQ. This sample is drawn from a study of T cell repertoires in cytomegalovirus infection. For the study at large: Based on public TCR beta signatures, there were indications of CMV infection and of a matching HLA type. Broader study findings: Using cumulative public TCR beta family frequency, the authors identified those who carried CMV together with the relevant HLA.

The chain is built from TRBV5-1 and TRBJ2-3; 10 nucleotides align to TRBD2. This specimen consisted of cultured CD8+ T cells from PBMCs, obtained from culture after CMV antigen stimulation. The TCR was taken from a human donor in good health (CMV status not recorded). Some clones in this sample may be carry-over from other donors' samples. The CDR3 sequence is CASRPSGGASDTQYF. The CDR3 coding sequence is TGCGCCAGCAGGCCCAGCGGGGGGGCGTCAGATACGCAGTATTTT.